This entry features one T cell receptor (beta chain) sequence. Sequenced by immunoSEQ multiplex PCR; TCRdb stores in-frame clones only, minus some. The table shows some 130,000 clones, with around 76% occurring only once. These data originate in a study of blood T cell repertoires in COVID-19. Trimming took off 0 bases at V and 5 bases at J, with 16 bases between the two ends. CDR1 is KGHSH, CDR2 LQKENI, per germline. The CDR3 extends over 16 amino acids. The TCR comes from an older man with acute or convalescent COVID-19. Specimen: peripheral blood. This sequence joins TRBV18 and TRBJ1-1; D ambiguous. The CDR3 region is CASSPPDGGVRTEAFF. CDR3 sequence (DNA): TGTGCCAGCTCACCACCGGATGGAGGAGTCAGGACTGAAGCTTTCTTT.